What follows is one T cell receptor beta chain and its context. Its antigen remains unknown. The data derive from a study of memory CD4+ T cells and cytomegalovirus serostatus. Study-wide context: Donors were healthy Belgian adults, under 10 CMV seropositive and about 24 seronegative.

The sort gate was single viable CD3+CD4+CD8-CD45RO+ cells for memory CD4+ T cells. Germline lookup yields CDR1 SNHLY and CDR2 FYNNEI. This CDR3 spans 17 amino acids. V was pared by 4 bases and J by 4 bases, with 13 bases of the junction left unmatched. General study findings and limits: A US-trained random forest predicted CMV serostatus with median AUC around 0.9.

In the original processing: Out-of-frame sequences were removed, leaving roughly 2.1 million distinct TCRbeta sequences. Using immunoSEQ multiplex PCR, the repertoire was profiled, and TCRdb retains in-frame clones only, with some absent. V and J calls and clone size are copied from that table; D and trimming were computed from the DNA. This sample carries tens of thousands of clones, approximately 79% of them seen once, and the ten largest clones take less than 5.5%. Sequencing used memory CD4+ T cells from blood. The clonotype originates from an adult in good health and CMV-seropositive. The chain combines TRBV2 with TRBJ2-3; 8 bases are shared with TRBD2. The CDR3, as DNA: TGTGCCAGCAGTGGGGGCGGGAGGATCCCTGCTGCAGATACGCAGTATTTT. Its translation: CASSGGGRIPAADTQYF.